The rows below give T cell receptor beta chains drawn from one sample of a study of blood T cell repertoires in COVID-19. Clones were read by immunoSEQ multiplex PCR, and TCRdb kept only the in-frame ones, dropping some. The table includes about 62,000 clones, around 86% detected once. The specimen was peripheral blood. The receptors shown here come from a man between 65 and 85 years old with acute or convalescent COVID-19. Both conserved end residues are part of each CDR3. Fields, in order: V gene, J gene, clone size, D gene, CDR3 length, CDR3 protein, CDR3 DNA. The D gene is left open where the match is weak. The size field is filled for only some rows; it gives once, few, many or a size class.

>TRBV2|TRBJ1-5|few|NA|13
CASSEAYSQPQHF
TGTGCCAGCAGTGAAGCTTACAGTCAGCCCCAGCATTTT
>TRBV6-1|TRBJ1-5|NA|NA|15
CASSERWVGVQPQHF
TGTGCCAGCAGTGAACGGTGGGTGGGAGTCCAGCCCCAGCATTTT
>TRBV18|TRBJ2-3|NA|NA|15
CASSRDNPSTDTQYF
TGTGCCAGCTCTCGGGACAACCCTAGCACAGATACGCAGTATTTT
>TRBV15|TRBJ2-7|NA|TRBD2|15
CATSRAGGVDYEQYF
TGTGCCACCAGCAGAGCGGGAGGGGTGGACTACGAGCAGTACTTC
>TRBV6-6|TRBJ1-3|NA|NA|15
CASSYVGRTGNTIYF
TGTGCCAGCAGTTACGTGGGGAGAACTGGAAACACCATATATTTT
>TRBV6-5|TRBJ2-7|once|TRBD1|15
CASSTTGGASYEQYF
TGTGCCAGCAGTACTACAGGGGGCGCTTCCTACGAGCAGTACTTC
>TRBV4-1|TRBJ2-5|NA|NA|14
CASSQGHSQETQYF
TGCGCCAGCAGCCAGGGACACTCCCAAGAGACCCAGTACTTC
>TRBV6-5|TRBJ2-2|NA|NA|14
CASTPRGLTGELFF
TGTGCCAGCACCCCCCGCGGGTTAACCGGGGAGCTGTTTTTT
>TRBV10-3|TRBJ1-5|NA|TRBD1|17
CAIAEDRGISRREPQHF
TGTGCCATCGCCGAGGACAGGGGGATTAGTAGGAGGGAGCCCCAGCATTTT
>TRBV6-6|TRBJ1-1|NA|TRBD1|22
CASSPISTGWTGGLGRNTEAFF
TGTGCCAGCAGTCCCATATCAACTGGGTGGACAGGGGGCCTAGGTAGGAACACTGAAGCTTTCTTT
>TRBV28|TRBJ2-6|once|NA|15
CASSPPGTGANVLTF
TGTGCCAGCAGTCCCCCAGGGACTGGGGCCAACGTCCTGACTTTC
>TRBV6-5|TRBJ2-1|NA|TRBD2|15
CASSPRGAGQNEQFF
TGTGCCAGCAGCCCCCGGGGAGCGGGGCAAAATGAGCAGTTCTTC
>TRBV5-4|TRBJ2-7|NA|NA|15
CASSLLGDRSYEQYF
TGTGCCAGCAGCTTGCTGGGAGACCGATCCTACGAGCAGTACTTC
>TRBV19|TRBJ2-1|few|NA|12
CASSPTGDEQFF
TGTGCCAGTAGTCCGACCGGGGATGAGCAGTTCTTC
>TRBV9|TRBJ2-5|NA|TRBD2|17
CASSVGESGGRQETQYF
TGTGCCAGCAGCGTAGGGGAAAGCGGGGGGCGGCAAGAGACCCAGTACTTC
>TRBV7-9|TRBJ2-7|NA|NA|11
CASSEPYEQYF
TGTGCCAGCTCGGAGCCCTACGAGCAGTACTTC
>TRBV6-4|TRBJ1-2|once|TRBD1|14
CASSIGTGEYGYTF
TGTGCCAGCAGTATAGGGACAGGGGAGTATGGCTACACCTTC
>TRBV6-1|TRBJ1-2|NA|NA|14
CASSDDGSSYGYTF
TGTGCCAGCAGTGATGATGGTAGCAGCTATGGCTACACCTTC
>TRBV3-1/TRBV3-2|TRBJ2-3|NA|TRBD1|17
CASSQVVGQGKTDTQYF
TGTGCCAGCAGCCAAGTTGTGGGACAGGGTAAGACAGATACGCAGTATTTT
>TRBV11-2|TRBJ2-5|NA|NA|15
CASSLGALYQETQYF
TGTGCCAGCAGCTTAGGAGCTTTGTACCAAGAGACCCAGTACTTC
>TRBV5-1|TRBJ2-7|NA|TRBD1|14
CASSWTGTALEQYF
TGCGCCAGCAGCTGGACCGGGACAGCACTCGAGCAGTACTTC
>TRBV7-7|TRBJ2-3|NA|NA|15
CASSPSGVFADTQYF
TGTGCTAGCAGTCCTTCGGGAGTGTTCGCAGATACGCAGTATTTT
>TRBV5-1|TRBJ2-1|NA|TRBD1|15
CASSLEGTGHNEQFF
TGCGCCAGCAGCTTGGAAGGGACAGGCCACAATGAGCAGTTCTTC
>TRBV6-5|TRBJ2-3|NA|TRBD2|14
CASSYSRGGDTQYF
TGTGCCAGCAGTTACTCACGGGGGGGCGATACGCAGTATTTT
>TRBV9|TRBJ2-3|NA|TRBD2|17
CASSVGTSGSLTDTQYF
TGTGCCAGCAGCGTCGGGACTAGCGGGAGTTTAACAGATACGCAGTATTTT
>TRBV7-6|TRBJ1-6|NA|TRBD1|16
CASRRTGGSYNSPLHF
TGTGCCAGCAGGCGCACAGGGGGCTCCTATAATTCACCCCTCCACTTT
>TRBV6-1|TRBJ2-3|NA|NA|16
CASREHYGSGTDTQYF
TGTGCCAGCAGGGAACACTATGGATCTGGCACAGATACGCAGTATTTT
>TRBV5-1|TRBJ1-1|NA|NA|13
CASSSGQNTEAFF
TGCGCCAGCAGCTCCGGACAGAACACTGAAGCTTTCTTT
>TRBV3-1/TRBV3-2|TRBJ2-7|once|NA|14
CASSQGQSSYEQYF
TGTGCCAGCAGCCAAGGACAGAGCTCCTACGAGCAGTACTTC
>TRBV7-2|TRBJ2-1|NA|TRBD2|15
CAIRPGLAGVGEQFF
TGTGCCATTCGACCCGGGCTAGCGGGAGTAGGTGAGCAGTTCTTC
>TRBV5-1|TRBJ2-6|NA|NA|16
CASGLGGSSGANVLTF
TGCGCCAGCGGACTGGGAGGAAGCTCTGGGGCCAACGTCCTGACTTTC
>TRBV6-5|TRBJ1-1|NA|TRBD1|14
CASSYGTGGTEAFF
TGTGCCAGCAGTTACGGGACAGGGGGCACTGAAGCTTTCTTT
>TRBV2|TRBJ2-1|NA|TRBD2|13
CASRLAESNEQFF
TGTGCCAGCAGACTAGCGGAATCCAATGAGCAGTTCTTC
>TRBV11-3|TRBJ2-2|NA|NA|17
CASSSIRAGGNTGELFF
TGTGCCAGCAGCTCCATTCGGGCCGGGGGAAACACCGGGGAGCTGTTTTTT
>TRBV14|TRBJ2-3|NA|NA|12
CASSPRTDTQYF
TGTGCCAGCAGCCCGCGAACAGATACGCAGTATTTT
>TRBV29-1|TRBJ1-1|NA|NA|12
CSVDRSNTEAFF
TGCAGCGTTGACAGATCGAACACTGAAGCTTTCTTT
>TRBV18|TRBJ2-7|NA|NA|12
CASSGGSYEQYF
TGTGCCAGCTCAGGCGGGTCCTACGAGCAGTACTTC
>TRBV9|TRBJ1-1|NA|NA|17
CASSSGRIGPPNTEAFF
TGTGCCAGCAGCTCCGGGAGAATTGGCCCCCCGAACACTGAAGCTTTCTTT
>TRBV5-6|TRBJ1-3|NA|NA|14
CASSSRGSGNTIYF
TGTGCCAGCAGCTCGAGAGGCTCTGGAAACACCATATATTTT
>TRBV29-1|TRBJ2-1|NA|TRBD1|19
CSVEDRGQRGVARPNEQFF
TGCAGCGTTGAAGACCGGGGACAGAGAGGGGTCGCAAGACCCAATGAGCAGTTCTTC
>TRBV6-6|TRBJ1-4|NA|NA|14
CASSLSGPGEKLFF
TGTGCCAGCAGTTTGTCCGGGCCAGGGGAAAAACTGTTTTTT
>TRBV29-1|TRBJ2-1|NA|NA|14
CSVVRSRANNEQFF
TGCAGCGTTGTAAGAAGCAGGGCCAACAATGAGCAGTTCTTC
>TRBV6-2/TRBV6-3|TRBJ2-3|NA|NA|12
CASSPLVVAQYF
TGTGCCAGCAGCCCCCTAGTTGTCGCGCAGTATTTT
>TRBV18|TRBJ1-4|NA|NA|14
CASSIGAFDEKLFF
TGTGCCAGCTCAATAGGGGCTTTTGATGAAAAACTGTTTTTT